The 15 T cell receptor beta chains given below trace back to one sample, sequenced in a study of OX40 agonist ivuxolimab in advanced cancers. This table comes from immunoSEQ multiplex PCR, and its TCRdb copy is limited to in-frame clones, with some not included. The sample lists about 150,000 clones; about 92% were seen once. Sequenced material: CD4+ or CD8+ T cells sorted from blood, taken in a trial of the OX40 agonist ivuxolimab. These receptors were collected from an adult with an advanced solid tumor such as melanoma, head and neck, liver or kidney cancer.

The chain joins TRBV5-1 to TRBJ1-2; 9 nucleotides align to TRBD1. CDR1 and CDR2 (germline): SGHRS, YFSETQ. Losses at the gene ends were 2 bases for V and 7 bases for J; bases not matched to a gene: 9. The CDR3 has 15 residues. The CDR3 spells CASSFSGQGSGGYTF. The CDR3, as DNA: TGCGCCAGCAGCTTTTCGGGACAGGGAAGCGGTGGCTACACCTTC.

The CDR3: CASSLLPGLGGEQYF. The CDR3 DNA sequence: TGTGCCAGCAGCTTATTACCGGGACTCGGAGGCGAGCAGTACTTC. This chain uses TRBV11-3 with TRBJ2-7; TRBD2 is a possible D gene (6 bases). Germline assignment: CDR1 SGHNT and CDR2 YENEEA. The CDR3 contains 15 residues. Trimming took 2 bases from V and 6 from J, leaving 17 bases between them.

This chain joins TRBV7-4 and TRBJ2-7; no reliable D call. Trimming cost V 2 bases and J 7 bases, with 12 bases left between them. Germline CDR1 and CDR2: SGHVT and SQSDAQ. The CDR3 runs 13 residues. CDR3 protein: CASSLTRPGEQYF. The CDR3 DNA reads TGTGCCAGCAGCTTAACAAGGCCTGGGGAGCAGTACTTC.

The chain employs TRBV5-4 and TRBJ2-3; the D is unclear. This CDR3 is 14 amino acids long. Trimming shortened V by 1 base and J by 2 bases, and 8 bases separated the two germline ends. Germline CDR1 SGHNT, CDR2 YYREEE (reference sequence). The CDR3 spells CASSLPPITDTQYF. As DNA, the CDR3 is TGTGCCAGCAGCTTGCCCCCGATCACAGATACGCAGTATTTT.

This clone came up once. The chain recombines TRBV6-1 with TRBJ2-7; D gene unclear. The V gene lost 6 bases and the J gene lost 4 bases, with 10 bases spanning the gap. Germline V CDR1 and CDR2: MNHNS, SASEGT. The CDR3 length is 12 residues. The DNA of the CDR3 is TGTGCCAGCAGCCCAATCACTTACGAGCAGTACTTC. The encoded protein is CASSPITYEQYF.

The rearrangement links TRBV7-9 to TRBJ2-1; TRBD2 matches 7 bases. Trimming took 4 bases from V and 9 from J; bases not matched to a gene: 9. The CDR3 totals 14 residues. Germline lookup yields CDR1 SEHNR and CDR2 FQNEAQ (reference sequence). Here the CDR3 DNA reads TGTGCCAGCAGCTGGGGACTACCTGGGGTTGAGCAGTTCTTC. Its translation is CASSWGLPGVEQFF.

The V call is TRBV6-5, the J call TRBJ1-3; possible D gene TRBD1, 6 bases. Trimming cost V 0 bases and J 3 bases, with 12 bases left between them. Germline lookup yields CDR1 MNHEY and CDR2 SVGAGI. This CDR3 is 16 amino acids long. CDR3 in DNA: TGTGCCAGCAGTTACTCCGCGGGGGGCTTTGGAAACACCATATATTTT. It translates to CASSYSAGGFGNTIYF.

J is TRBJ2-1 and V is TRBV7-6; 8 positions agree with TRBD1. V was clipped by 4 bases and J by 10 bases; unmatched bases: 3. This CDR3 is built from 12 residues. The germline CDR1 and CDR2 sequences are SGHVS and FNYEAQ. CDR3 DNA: TGTGCCAGCAGCTCTTACAGGGGGGAGCAGTTCTTC. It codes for CASSSYRGEQFF.

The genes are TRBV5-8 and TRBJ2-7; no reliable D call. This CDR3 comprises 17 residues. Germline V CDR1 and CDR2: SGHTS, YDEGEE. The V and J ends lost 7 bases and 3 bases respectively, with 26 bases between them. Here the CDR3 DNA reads TGTGCCAGCGTCATGGGATTAATGGCTGGACGGAGCTACGAGCAGTACTTC. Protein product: CASVMGLMAGRSYEQYF. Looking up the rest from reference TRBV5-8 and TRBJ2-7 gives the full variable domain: EAGVTQSPTHLIKTRGQQATLRCSPISGHTSVYWYQQALGLGLQFLLWYDEGEERNRGNFPPRFSGRQFPNYSSELNVNALELEDSALYLCASVMGLMAGRSYEQYFGPGTRLTVT.

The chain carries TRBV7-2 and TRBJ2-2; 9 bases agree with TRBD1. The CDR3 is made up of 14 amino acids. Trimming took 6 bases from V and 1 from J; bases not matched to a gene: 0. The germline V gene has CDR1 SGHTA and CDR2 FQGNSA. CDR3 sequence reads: CASRDRGNTGELFF. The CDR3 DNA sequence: TGTGCCAGCAGGGACAGGGGGAACACCGGGGAGCTGTTTTTT. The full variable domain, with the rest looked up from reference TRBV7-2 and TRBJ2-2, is GAGVSQSPSNKVTEKGKDVELRCDPISGHTALYWYRQSLGQGLEFLIYFQGNSAPDKSGLPSDRFSAERTGGSVSTLTIQRTQQEDSAVYLCASRDRGNTGELFFGEGSRLTVL.

For the CDR3, the DNA is TGTGCCAGCAGTGTCAGAGGGATCGGAGAGACCCAGTACTTC. Translated, it gives CASSVRGIGETQYF. The chain employs TRBV6-1 and TRBJ2-5; D may be TRBD2 (5 bases). The CDR3 has 14 amino acids. Germline assignment: CDR1 MNHNS and CDR2 SASEGT. Trimming took off 4 bases at V and 4 bases at J, with 13 bases between the two ends.

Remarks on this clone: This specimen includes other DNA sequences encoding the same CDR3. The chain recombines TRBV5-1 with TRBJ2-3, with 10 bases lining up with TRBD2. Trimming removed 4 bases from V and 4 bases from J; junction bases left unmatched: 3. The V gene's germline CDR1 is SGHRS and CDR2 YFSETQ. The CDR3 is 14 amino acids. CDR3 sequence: CASSLGTSADTQYF. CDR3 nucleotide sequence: TGCGCCAGCAGCCTCGGGACTAGCGCAGATACGCAGTATTTT.

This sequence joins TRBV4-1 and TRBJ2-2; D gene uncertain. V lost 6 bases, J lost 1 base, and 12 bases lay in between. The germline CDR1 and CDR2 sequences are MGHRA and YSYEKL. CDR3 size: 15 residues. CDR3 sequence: CASRRSQLNTGELFF. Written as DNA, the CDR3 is TGCGCCAGCAGGAGGAGCCAGCTGAACACCGGGGAGCTGTTTTTT.

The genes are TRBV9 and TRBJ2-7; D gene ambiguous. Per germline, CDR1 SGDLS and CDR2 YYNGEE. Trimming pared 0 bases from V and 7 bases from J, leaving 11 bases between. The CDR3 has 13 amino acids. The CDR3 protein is CASSVGWGLEQYF. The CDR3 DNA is TGTGCCAGCAGCGTAGGATGGGGTCTTGAGCAGTACTTC.

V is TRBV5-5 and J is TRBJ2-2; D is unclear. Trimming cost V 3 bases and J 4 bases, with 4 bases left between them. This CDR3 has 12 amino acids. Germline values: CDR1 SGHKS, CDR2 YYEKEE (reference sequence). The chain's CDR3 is CASSSLTGELFF. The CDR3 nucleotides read TGTGCCAGCAGCTCACTCACCGGGGAGCTGTTTTTT.